This T cell receptor (beta chain) was identified during a study of blood T cells in healthy people across ages. This clonotype has a handful of counts. PCR was performed a second time for roughly 7 to 11 cycles using a sample-barcoded 5' primer and a J-beta primer mix. Each CDR3 protein is one row after TCRdb ran MiXCR on the 5' RACE reads. Among roughly 860,000 distinct CDR3 sequences listed, around 68% were seen once. This TCR was sampled from a man younger than 45 in good health. Sequenced material: blood.

DNA for the CDR3: TGTGCCAGCAGTCCGACTAGCCATGAGCAGTTCTTC. Protein sequence: CASSPTSHEQFF. The chain combines TRBV6-5 with TRBJ2-1, with 7 bases that match TRBD2. V shed 5 bases, J shed 8 bases, and the junction held 3 bases outside the gene matches. The length of the CDR3 is 12 residues. In germline, CDR1 is MNHEY, CDR2 SVGAGI.